These T cell receptor beta chains were read from a single sample in a study of a mutant IDH1 vaccine in newly diagnosed glioma. Profiling relied on immunoSEQ multiplex PCR, and the TCRdb table lists in-frame clones only, not all of them. The sample lists about 94,000 clones; around 92% were seen once. Which antigens these TCRs recognize remains unknown. The input for sequencing was PBMCs, taken from a glioma patient whose treatment included an IDH1 peptide vaccine. The receptors shown here come from a woman aged 45-60 years with glioma. Each CDR3 is given without its conserved first and last residue.

CDR3: ASSLGPADTQY
V: TRBV5-1
length: 11
J: TRBJ2-3

CDR3: ASSRGTTNTGELF
V: TRBV27
length: 13
J: TRBJ2-2

CDR3: ASSSTKTGSDTQY
V: TRBV5-6
length: 13
J: TRBJ2-3

CDR3: ASSSSWDTEAF
V: TRBV11-3
length: 11
J: TRBJ1-1

CDR3: ASSLLQEINTGELF
V: TRBV5-1
length: 14
J: TRBJ2-2

CDR3: ASSLHKGSQPQH
V: TRBV7-2
length: 12
J: TRBJ1-5

CDR3: ASSNGTKNTGELF
V: TRBV10-1
length: 13
J: TRBJ2-2

CDR3: ASSLETYEQY
V: TRBV5-1
length: 10
J: TRBJ2-7

CDR3: ASSRTGRNQPQH
V: TRBV5-6
length: 12
J: TRBJ1-5

CDR3: AWERPDRDYEQY
V: TRBV30
length: 12
J: TRBJ2-7

CDR3: ATSRDSDRSYEQY
V: TRBV15
length: 13
J: TRBJ2-7

CDR3: ASSPTLDTYNEQF
V: TRBV9
length: 13
J: TRBJ2-1

CDR3: ATSDTAGLAKRYTQY
V: TRBV15
length: 15
J: TRBJ2-3

CDR3: ASSLDSNQPQH
V: TRBV2
length: 11
J: TRBJ1-5

CDR3: ASSLPGRNTEAF
V: TRBV5-4
length: 12
J: TRBJ1-1

CDR3: ASRTWGTSANTGELF
V: TRBV19
length: 15
J: TRBJ2-2

CDR3: ASSLGTGGMNTEAF
V: TRBV4-1
length: 14
J: TRBJ1-1

CDR3: ASSRTGGDTYEQY
V: TRBV28
length: 13
J: TRBJ2-7

CDR3: ASSQEEGTSGNTIY
V: TRBV4-2
length: 14
J: TRBJ1-3

CDR3: ASSYGSGRAGEQY
V: TRBV7-9
length: 13
J: TRBJ2-5

CDR3: ASSYSTRGANTEAF
V: TRBV6-5
length: 14
J: TRBJ1-1

CDR3: ASSVGIQVRSNYGYT
V: TRBV9
length: 15
J: TRBJ1-2

CDR3: AWSLSYGPRGRELF
V: TRBV30
length: 14
J: TRBJ2-2

CDR3: ASSPHAGRETQY
V: TRBV7-3
length: 12
J: TRBJ2-5

CDR3: ASRGGYHGYT
V: TRBV28
length: 10
J: TRBJ1-2

CDR3: AWRVTGWSDTEAF
V: TRBV30
length: 13
J: TRBJ1-1

CDR3: ASSSRRYTDTQY
V: TRBV27
length: 12
J: TRBJ2-3

CDR3: SVQDEAF
V: TRBV29-1
length: 7
J: TRBJ1-1

CDR3: ASRDRASGANVLT
V: TRBV6-6
length: 13
J: TRBJ2-6

CDR3: ATSRGNGDRNIQY
V: TRBV15
length: 13
J: TRBJ2-4

CDR3: ASSPPTTTYEQY
V: TRBV18
length: 12
J: TRBJ2-7

CDR3: ASSYFGQAGHWELF
V: TRBV6-5
length: 14
J: TRBJ2-2

CDR3: ASSYTSGSSTQY
V: TRBV6-5
length: 12
J: TRBJ2-3

CDR3: ASSMDRGSYNEQF
V: TRBV19
length: 13
J: TRBJ2-1

CDR3: ASSSTALNYGYT
V: TRBV28
length: 12
J: TRBJ1-2

CDR3: ASRRVFLNTEAF
V: TRBV28
length: 12
J: TRBJ1-1

CDR3: ASIPGGPGNTIY
V: TRBV28
length: 12
J: TRBJ1-3

CDR3: ASSLGVQAPTYEQY
V: TRBV28
length: 14
J: TRBJ2-7

CDR3: ASSPDGTSANYEQY
V: TRBV28
length: 14
J: TRBJ2-7

CDR3: ASSIGTGVLTEAF
V: TRBV19
length: 13
J: TRBJ1-1

CDR3: ASSPQETQY
V: TRBV18
length: 9
J: TRBJ2-5

CDR3: ASSLVAGGPGTGELF
V: TRBV5-5
length: 15
J: TRBJ2-2

CDR3: ASSLNWGNIQY
V: TRBV11-3
length: 11
J: TRBJ2-4

CDR3: ASSPWDTYNEQF
V: TRBV14
length: 12
J: TRBJ2-1

CDR3: ASSFPEQF
V: TRBV6-5
length: 8
J: TRBJ2-1

CDR3: ASSIRVSGPTDTQY
V: TRBV19
length: 14
J: TRBJ2-3

CDR3: ASSVRDGRTDTQY
V: TRBV5-1
length: 13
J: TRBJ2-3

CDR3: ASSFRATPWNNEQF
V: TRBV28
length: 14
J: TRBJ2-1

CDR3: ASSRTSSYQF
V: TRBV5-6
length: 10
J: TRBJ2-1

CDR3: ASSLVFGGGEQF
V: TRBV7-6
length: 12
J: TRBJ2-1

CDR3: ASSQDFRGPETQY
V: TRBV4-1
length: 13
J: TRBJ2-5

CDR3: ASSPGLPRYEQY
V: TRBV6-1
length: 12
J: TRBJ2-7

CDR3: ASSEGSSYEQY
V: TRBV6-1
length: 11
J: TRBJ2-7

CDR3: ASSFWQGINSPLH
V: TRBV28
length: 13
J: TRBJ1-6

CDR3: ASSLSGTSGIDEQF
V: TRBV9
length: 14
J: TRBJ2-1

CDR3: ASSYERWVEKLF
V: TRBV6-5
length: 12
J: TRBJ1-4

CDR3: ASSFGQGQETQY
V: TRBV7-8
length: 12
J: TRBJ2-5

CDR3: ASSTSVGEGTQY
V: TRBV19
length: 12
J: TRBJ2-3

CDR3: ASSLEQGKAPGANVLT
V: TRBV5-1
length: 16
J: TRBJ2-6